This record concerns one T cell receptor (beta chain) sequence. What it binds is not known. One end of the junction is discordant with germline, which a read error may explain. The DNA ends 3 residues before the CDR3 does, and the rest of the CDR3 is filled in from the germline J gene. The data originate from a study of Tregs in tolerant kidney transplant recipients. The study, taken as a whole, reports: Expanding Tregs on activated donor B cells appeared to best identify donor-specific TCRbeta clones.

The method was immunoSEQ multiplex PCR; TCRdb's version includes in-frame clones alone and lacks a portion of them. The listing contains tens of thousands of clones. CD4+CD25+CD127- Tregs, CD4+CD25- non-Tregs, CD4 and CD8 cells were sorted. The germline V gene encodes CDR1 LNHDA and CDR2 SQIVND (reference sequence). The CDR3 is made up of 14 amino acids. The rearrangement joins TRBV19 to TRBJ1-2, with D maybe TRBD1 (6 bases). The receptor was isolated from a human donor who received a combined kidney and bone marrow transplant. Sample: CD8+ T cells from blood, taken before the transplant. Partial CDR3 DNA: TGTGCCAGTGGTATAGGGGGGGGTTGGGCCGGC. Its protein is CASGIGGGWAG. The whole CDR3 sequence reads CASGIGGGWAGYTF.